Below are 19 T cell receptor beta chains sequenced from a single sample in a study of patients and donors after allogeneic stem cell transplantation. TCRdb analysed the RT-PCR reads with MiXCR anew, one entry per CDR3 protein. This sample has around 10,000 distinct CDR3 sequences, with about 20% found just once. Sample: blood, either unsorted or a sorted T cell fraction (not recorded which). The receptors come from a human donor who was either an allogeneic HSCT recipient or a stem cell or donor lymphocyte infusion donor (not recorded which). It is not recorded whose cells these are; they may come from a transplant donor.

This clonotype is labeled as medium-sized (0.01 to 0.1%). V is TRBV6-1 and J is TRBJ2-3; D may match TRBD1 or TRBD2 (5 bases each). The CDR3 sequence is 14 residues long. Trimming pared 1 base from V and 4 bases from J, leaving 9 bases between. The germline CDR1 and CDR2 sequences are MNHNS and SASEGT. The CDR3: CASSEDQGPDTQYF. CDR3 DNA: TGTGCCAGCAGTGAAGACCAGGGACCAGATACGCAGTATTTT.

This clonotype was seen ten or more times. The chain uses TRBV10-3 and TRBJ1-5; 8 nucleotides align to TRBD1. This CDR3 contains 14 residues. V shed 10 bases, J shed 2 bases, and the junction held 7 bases outside the gene matches. Germline V gene data show CDR1 as ENHRY and CDR2 as SYGVKD. The CDR3 here is CATSDRGGNQPQHF. CDR3 DNA sequence: TGTGCCACCTCAGACAGGGGCGGCAATCAGCCCCAGCATTTT.

The V and J genes are TRBV19 and TRBJ1-2; 9 nucleotides align to TRBD1. Germline CDR1 LNHDA, CDR2 SQIVND (reference sequence). The CDR3 consists of 13 residues. V lost 6 bases, J lost 6 bases, and 5 bases stayed unmatched. CDR3 bases: TGTGCCAGTAGAGGACAGGGGCCGGATGGCTACACCTTC. Amino acids: CASRGQGPDGYTF.

This clonotype appeared a few times. The V gene is TRBV11-2, the J gene TRBJ2-1; D unclear. CDR1 and CDR2 (germline): SGHAT, FQNNGV. The CDR3 totals 15 residues. V lost 1 base and J lost 2, with 9 bases in between. CDR3 region: CASSLGPGTYNEQFF. For the CDR3, the DNA is TGTGCCAGCAGCTTAGGCCCTGGGACCTACAATGAGCAGTTCTTC.

In its sample, this clonotype was seen a few times. V and J are TRBV5-1 and TRBJ2-1, with D unresolved. The CDR3 extends over 15 amino acids. The ends were cut back, 0 bases at V and 0 bases at J, with 7 bases in the middle. From germline, CDR1 is SGHRS and CDR2 YFSETQ. DNA for the CDR3: TGCGCCAGCAGCTTGGCCGAGAGCTCCTACAATGAGCAGTTCTTC. This codes for CASSLAESSYNEQFF.

This clonotype came up many times. The rearrangement joins TRBV3-1 to TRBJ2-3; D is unresolved. The CDR3 loop spans 14 amino acids. Deletions cut 2 bases from V and 3 bases from J, with 9 bases between. From germline, CDR1 is LGHDT and CDR2 YNNKEL (reference sequence). CDR3 protein: CASSQSLATDTQYF. The CDR3 bases are TGTGCCAGCAGCCAAAGTCTTGCGACAGATACGCAGTATTTT.

This clonotype was seen more than once but under ten times. This chain connects TRBV5-1 to TRBJ2-3, with 7 bases fitting TRBD1. Germline values: CDR1 SGHRS, CDR2 YFSETQ. The CDR3 covers 15 residues. V trimming: 4 bases; J trimming: 2 bases; junction bases outside the gene matches: 7. CDR3 DNA sequence: TGCGCCAGCAGCATTGGGACAGAAGTCACAGATACGCAGTATTTT. Translating gives CASSIGTEVTDTQYF.

The genes are TRBV6-5 and TRBJ1-3; TRBD1 aligns across 7 bases. V lost 5 bases, J lost 3 bases, and 7 bases stayed unmatched. CDR3 length: 15 amino acids. Germline CDR1 MNHEY, CDR2 SVGAGI. In nucleotides, the CDR3 is TGTGCCAGCAGTACTACAGGGGACGGTGGAAACACCATATATTTT. Translated: CASSTTGDGGNTIYF.

This clonotype has just a few counts. The chain links TRBV29-1 to TRBJ1-1; D is possibly TRBD1 (5 bases). Trimming left V 6 bases short and J 2 bases short, with 19 bases between. The CDR3 totals 15 residues. From germline, CDR1 is SQVTM and CDR2 ANQGSEA. Written as DNA, the CDR3 is TGCAGCGTAGCGGGGGTCGGTGGGTCAAACACTGAAGCTTTCTTT. Its translation: CSVAGVGGSNTEAFF.

This clonotype was recorded at least ten times. This chain links TRBV19 with TRBJ2-1; 9 bases map to TRBD2. V lost 5 bases, J lost 9 bases, and 11 bases stayed unmatched. The CDR3 sequence is 15 residues long. Germline V gene lookup returns CDR1 LNHDA and CDR2 SQIVND (reference sequence). CDR3 DNA sequence: TGTGCCAGTAGTGCGAGCGCGGGAGGGCTCGGTGAGCAGTTCTTC. It encodes CASSASAGGLGEQFF.

V is TRBV11-2 and J is TRBJ2-5; TRBD2 aligns across 9 bases. J lost 5 bases, V lost 3 bases, and 7 bases had no gene match. The CDR3 is 15 amino acids. Germline CDR1 reads SGHAT; CDR2 reads FQNNGV. Here the CDR3 DNA reads TGTGCCAGCAGCTTTGGGGCGGGGGGGCCTGAGACCCAGTACTTC. Translated: CASSFGAGGPETQYF.

This clonotype was seen many times. This chain uses TRBV20-1 with TRBJ2-3, with D possibly being TRBD1 or TRBD2 (5 bases each). V was clipped by 0 bases and J by 8 bases, with 21 bases between them. The CDR3 sequence is 16 residues long. Germline V gene data show CDR1 as DFQATT and CDR2 as SNEGSKA (reference sequence). CDR3 sequence: CSARDLRDLAGSTQYF. For the CDR3, the DNA is TGCAGTGCTAGAGATCTCCGGGACCTCGCTGGAAGTACGCAGTATTTT.

The chain joins TRBV20-1 to TRBJ1-5; weak D call: TRBD1 (5 bases). The CDR3 has 14 amino acids. Per the germline V gene, CDR1 is DFQATT and CDR2 is SNEGSKA (reference sequence). Trimming removed 6 bases from V and 7 bases from J, with 19 bases in between. Here the CDR3 DNA reads TGCAGTGCCAGGCCAGAAGGGGTCCGGCAGCCCCAGCATTTT. It yields the protein CSARPEGVRQPQHF.

This clonotype was recorded at least ten times. The rearrangement joins TRBV10-3 to TRBJ1-2; no reliable D call. With 2 bases removed from V and 1 base from J, the gap between germline ends came to 8 bases. The CDR3 spans 14 residues. Germline CDR1 ENHRY, CDR2 SYGVKD. The CDR3 is CAISEEQFNYGYTF. The CDR3 DNA reads as TGTGCCATCAGTGAGGAACAGTTTAACTATGGCTACACCTTC.

The genes are TRBV11-2 and TRBJ1-6; possible D gene TRBD1, 6 bases. This CDR3 is 16 amino acids long. Germline CDR1 is SGHAT and CDR2 is FQNNGV. The V end lost 2 bases, the J end lost 7 bases, and 15 bases lay between the germline ends. In nucleotides, the CDR3 is TGTGCCAGCAGCTTACAGGGGCCGGCCCGGAATTCACCCCTCCACTTT. Amino acid sequence: CASSLQGPARNSPLHF.

The chain combines TRBV20-1 with TRBJ2-7, with D possibly called TRBD1 or TRBD2 (5 bases each). The length of the CDR3 is 13 residues. CDR1 and CDR2 (germline): DFQATT, SNEGSKA (reference sequence). V was shortened by 6 bases and J by 6 bases, with 18 bases between the two germline ends. The CDR3 is CSAHAGTHLEQYF. The DNA for the CDR3 is TGCAGTGCACACGCCGGGACCCACCTCGAGCAGTACTTC.

V gene TRBV7-2 combines with J gene TRBJ2-2; 8 positions match TRBD1. Germline CDR1 and CDR2: SGHTA and FQGNSA. The CDR3 totals 15 residues. V trimming: 4 bases; J trimming: 4 bases; junction bases outside the gene matches: 5. The CDR3 nucleotides read TGTGCCAGCAGCTCCGACAGGGGATGCACCGGGGAGCTGTTTTTT. It yields the protein CASSSDRGCTGELFF.

This clonotype was counted a few times. The gene calls are TRBV3-1 and TRBJ1-2; D is uncertain. The CDR3 runs to 16 residues. Deletions cut 3 bases from V and 4 bases from J, with 18 bases between. The germline V gene encodes CDR1 LGHDT and CDR2 YNNKEL (reference sequence). CDR3 sequence reads: CASSHHLRTDSYGYTF. The CDR3 nucleotides are TGTGCCAGCAGCCACCACCTCAGGACCGACTCCTATGGCTACACCTTC.

The chain joins TRBV12-3 or TRBV12-4 to TRBJ1-2; 9 positions agree with TRBD1. CDR3 length: 15 amino acids. V shed 3 bases, J shed 4 bases, and the junction held 6 bases outside the gene matches. In DNA form, the CDR3 reads TGTGCCAGCAGTTTTTTAGGGACAGGGATCTATGGCTACACCTTC. It encodes CASSFLGTGIYGYTF.